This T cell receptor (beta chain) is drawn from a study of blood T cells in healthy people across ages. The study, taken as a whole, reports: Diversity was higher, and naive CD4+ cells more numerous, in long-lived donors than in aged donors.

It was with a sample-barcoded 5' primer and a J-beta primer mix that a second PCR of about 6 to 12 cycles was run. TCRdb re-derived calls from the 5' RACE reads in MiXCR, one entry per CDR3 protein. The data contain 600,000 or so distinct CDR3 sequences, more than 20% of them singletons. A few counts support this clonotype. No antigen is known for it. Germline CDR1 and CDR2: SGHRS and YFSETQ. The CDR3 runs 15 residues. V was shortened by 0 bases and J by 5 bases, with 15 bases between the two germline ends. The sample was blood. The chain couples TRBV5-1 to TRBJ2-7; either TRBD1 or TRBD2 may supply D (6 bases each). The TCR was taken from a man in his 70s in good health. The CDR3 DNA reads TGCGCCAGCAGCTTGGGATCGGGGGCGAAGAACGAGCAGTACTTC. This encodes CASSLGSGAKNEQYF.